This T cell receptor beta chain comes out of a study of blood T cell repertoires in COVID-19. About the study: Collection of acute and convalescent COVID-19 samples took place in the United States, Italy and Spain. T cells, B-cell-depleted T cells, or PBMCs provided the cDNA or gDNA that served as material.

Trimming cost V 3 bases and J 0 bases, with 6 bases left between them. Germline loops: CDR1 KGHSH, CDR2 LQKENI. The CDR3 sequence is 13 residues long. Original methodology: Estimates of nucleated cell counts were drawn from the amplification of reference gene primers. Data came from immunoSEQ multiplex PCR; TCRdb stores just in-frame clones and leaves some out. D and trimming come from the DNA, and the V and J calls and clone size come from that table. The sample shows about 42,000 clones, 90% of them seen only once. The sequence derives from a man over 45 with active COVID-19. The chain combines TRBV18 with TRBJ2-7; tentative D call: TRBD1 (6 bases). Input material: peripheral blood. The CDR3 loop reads CASSPGASYEQYF. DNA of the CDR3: TGTGCCAGCTCACCGGGGGCCTCCTACGAGCAGTACTTC.